These 8 T cell receptor beta chains originate from one sample sequenced in a study of shared clonotypes between healthy human individuals. Assay: immunoSEQ multiplex PCR; the TCRdb copy retains only in-frame clones and omits some. Of approximately 110,000 clones listed, around 64% were seen once; the top ten hold around 26%. The sequencing input was memory CD8+ T cells sorted from blood. This sample's subset: CD45RO+ cells pooled with CCR7-negative TemRA cells. These receptors all stem from a woman between 25 and 40 years old in good health.

Only one count was recorded for this clone. The chain uses TRBV5-5 and TRBJ2-3; 15 bases are a match to TRBD2. The CDR3 has 19 amino acids. Germline CDR1 and CDR2: SGHKS and YYEKEE (reference sequence). V gave up 2 bases and J gave up 6 bases; unmatched junction bases: 13. The CDR3: CASSFPGLAGGPFRDTQYF. CDR3 bases: TGTGCCAGCAGCTTCCCCGGACTAGCGGGAGGGCCCTTTCGGGATACGCAGTATTTT.

The chain has TRBV28 and TRBJ1-2; no reliable D call. The CDR3 extends over 13 amino acids. CDR1 is MDHEN and CDR2 is SYDVKM in the germline V gene. Trimming cost V 5 bases and J 3 bases, with 10 bases left between them. This CDR3 reads CASSPLLYYGYTF. CDR3 nucleotides: TGTGCCAGCAGTCCCTTACTTTACTATGGCTACACCTTC.

Comment on this clone: Its ends do not fully match the called genes, so a read error is possible. This chain connects TRBV25-1 to TRBJ2-4, with 7 bases aligning to TRBD2. The CDR3 is made up of 12 amino acids. Germline CDR1 is MGHDK and CDR2 is SYGVNS. The CDR3 sequence: CASSEAGGTLHF. The CDR3, as DNA: TGTGCCAGCAGTGAGGCCGGGGGGACCCTACACTTC.

With regard to this clone: A far larger clone is one nucleotide away, so this likely arose from a read error. The CDR3 DNA follows: TGCGCCAGCAGCCCGCGGACAGGCTCTGGGGCCAACGTCCTGACTTTC. It specifies CASSPRTGSGANVLTF. The J gene is TRBJ2-6, the V gene TRBV4-1; the match to TRBD1 covers 7 bases. V was pared by 4 bases and J by 0 bases, with 3 bases of the junction left unmatched. The CDR3 covers 16 residues. Germline loops: CDR1 MGHRA, CDR2 YSYEKL.

The chain joins TRBV18 to TRBJ2-1; 7 nucleotides align to TRBD2. Trimming at V came to 2 bases and at J to 4 bases, leaving 17 bases not matched to a gene. The CDR3 is made up of 19 amino acids. Germline assignment: CDR1 KGHSH and CDR2 LQKENI. As DNA, the CDR3 is TGTGCCAGCTCACCAGTAAGGACCGGGAGGTCGCGTCCATACAATGAGCAGTTCTTC. It encodes CASSPVRTGRSRPYNEQFF.

CDR3 DNA sequence: TGTGCCAGCAGTGAATCCAGGGGCCGGAACACCATATATTTT. Translating it yields CASSESRGRNTIYF. This rearrangement joins TRBV25-1 to TRBJ1-3; a possible D gene is TRBD1 (6 bases). V lost 1 base and J lost 7, with 11 bases in between. The CDR3 is 14 amino acids. From germline, CDR1 is MGHDK and CDR2 SYGVNS.

This sequence joins TRBV28 and TRBJ2-7, with 7 bases aligning to TRBD1. The germline V gene encodes CDR1 MDHEN and CDR2 SYDVKM. The V gene end was trimmed by 4 bases and the J gene end by 4 bases; junction bases not matched to a gene: 10. The CDR3 has 15 amino acids. The CDR3 region has the DNA TGTGCCAGCAGTTGGACAGGAGTCTTTCTTTACGAGCAGTACTTC. Protein product: CASSWTGVFLYEQYF.

This clone showed up just a few times. The V call is TRBV6-1, the J call TRBJ2-3, with 10 bases aligning to TRBD1. Trimming cost V 2 bases and J 8 bases; bases outside gene matches: 7. The CDR3 contains 15 residues. The germline V gene has CDR1 MNHNS and CDR2 SASEGT. CDR3 DNA: TGTGCCAGCAGTGAACAGACAGGGGGCGCGGGTACGCAGTATTTT. It is translated as CASSEQTGGAGTQYF.